These 21 T cell receptor beta chains were sequenced from one sample in a study of blood T cell repertoires in COVID-19. Produced via immunoSEQ multiplex PCR; TCRdb's table is partial and in-frame only. The profile covers about 16,000 clones, with around 94% appearing a single time and less than 8% taken by the ten largest. Sequencing was carried out using peripheral blood. These receptors were taken from a human donor with active COVID-19. The donor label of this sample is uncertain.

This clone has just one count. This chain joins TRBV2 and TRBJ1-4; D uncertain. The ends were cut back, 6 bases at V and 7 bases at J, with 9 bases in the middle. Germline values: CDR1 SNHLY, CDR2 FYNNEI. CDR3 length equals 12 residues. CDR3: CASSGLSEKLFF. CDR3 bases: TGTGCCAGCAGCGGACTATCTGAAAAACTGTTTTTT. Full variable domain (missing parts from reference TRBV2 and TRBJ1-4): EPEVTQTPSHQVTQMGQEVILRCVPISNHLYFYWYRQILGQKVEFLVSFYNNEISEKSEIFDDQFSVERPDGSNFTLKIRSTKLEDSAMYFCASSGLSEKLFFGSGTQLSVL.

The V and J genes are TRBV7-2 and TRBJ2-1, with TRBD2 matching 9 bases. CDR1 is SGHTA and CDR2 is FQGNSA in the germline V gene. There are 15 residues in the CDR3. Trimming cost V 6 bases and J 4 bases; bases outside gene matches: 7. CDR3 coding DNA: TGTGCCAGCAGTTACCTAGCGGGAAGATACAATGAGCAGTTCTTC. This translates into CASSYLAGRYNEQFF.

The genes are TRBV6-2 or TRBV6-3 and TRBJ2-7; D is perhaps TRBD2 (5 bases). V was pared by 2 bases and J by 2 bases, with 10 bases between. The CDR3 contains 14 residues. The germline V gene encodes CDR1 MNHEY and CDR2 SVGEGT. The CDR3 DNA is TGTGCCAGCAGTTACCCAGCGGCGACCTACGAGCAGTACTTC. Residues: CASSYPAATYEQYF.

Only a few counts were recorded for this clone. The chain uses TRBV7-9 and TRBJ2-7; 9 nucleotides agree with TRBD2. V trimming: 5 bases; J trimming: 6 bases; junction bases outside the gene matches: 8. CDR1 is SEHNR and CDR2 is FQNEAQ in the germline V gene (reference sequence). The CDR3 contains 14 residues. The CDR3 region is CASSLSGGASEQYF. The CDR3 DNA reads TGTGCCAGCAGCCTTAGCGGGGGAGCCTCCGAGCAGTACTTC. Supplemented by reference TRBV7-9 and TRBJ2-7, the full variable domain reads DTGVSQNPRHKITKRGQNVTFRCDPISEHNRLYWYRQTLGQGPEFLTYFQNEAQLEKSRLLSDRFSAERPKGSFSTLEIQRTEQGDSAMYLCASSLSGGASEQYFGPGTRLTVT.

The gene calls are TRBV5-1 and TRBJ1-2; tentatively, D is TRBD1 (5 bases). Per germline, CDR1 SGHRS and CDR2 YFSETQ. Trimming shortened V by 5 bases and J by 0 bases, and 11 bases separated the two germline ends. CDR3 size: 14 residues. This CDR3 is CASSWGTPNYGYTF. The CDR3 DNA is TGCGCCAGCAGTTGGGGCACCCCTAACTATGGCTACACCTTC.

For the CDR3, the DNA is TGTGCCTGGAGTGTCGGGCTAGCGGGGGGGCTACCCTACAATGAGCAGTTCTTC. Amino acid sequence: CAWSVGLAGGLPYNEQFF. J is TRBJ2-1 and V is TRBV30; 12 nucleotides line up with TRBD2. The CDR3 totals 18 residues. Germline V gene sequence: CDR1 GTSNPN, CDR2 SVGIG (reference sequence). V shed 0 bases, J shed 2 bases, and the junction held 8 bases outside the gene matches.

The V and J genes are TRBV24-1 and TRBJ2-2; TRBD1 agrees at 9 bases. J gave up 2 bases and V 4 bases, and 4 bases lay outside the gene matches. This CDR3 region has 16 residues. Germline V CDR1 and CDR2: KGHDR, SFDVKD. The CDR3 region is CATSELDRGNTGELFF. CDR3 nucleotides: TGTGCCACCAGTGAATTGGACAGGGGAAACACCGGGGAGCTGTTTTTT.

This clone was picked up a small number of times. The J gene is TRBJ1-2, the V gene TRBV15; 9 positions match TRBD1. The CDR3 spans 17 residues. Germline V lookup: CDR1 LNHNV, CDR2 YYDKDF (reference sequence). Trimming took 0 bases from V and 1 from J; bases not matched to a gene: 6. CDR3 amino acids: CATSRDGQGRFNYGYTF. CDR3 sequence (DNA): TGTGCCACCAGCAGAGATGGACAGGGGAGGTTTAACTATGGCTACACCTTC.

In its sample, this clone was seen once. In nucleotides, the CDR3 is TGTGCCAGCAGTCTAACTCAGAACACTGAAGCTTTCTTT. Translating gives CASSLTQNTEAFF. The chain is built from TRBV12-3 or TRBV12-4 and TRBJ1-1, with D unresolved. This CDR3 comprises 13 residues. The germline V and J ends were trimmed by 5 bases and 1 base, with 8 bases remaining between them.

This rearrangement joins TRBV11-2 to TRBJ2-1; 10 positions match TRBD1. The germline V gene has CDR1 SGHAT and CDR2 FQNNGV. With 4 bases clipped from V and 6 bases from J, the junction kept 3 bases outside the gene matches. The CDR3 is 14 amino acids. DNA for the CDR3: TGTGCCAGCAGCTCCCGGGACAGGGGCAATGAGCAGTTCTTC. Residues: CASSSRDRGNEQFF.

The table lists this clone with a count of one. The rearrangement uses TRBV19 and TRBJ1-1; 9 nucleotides align to TRBD1. V lost 7 bases, J lost 4 bases, and 13 bases stayed unmatched. CDR1 is LNHDA, CDR2 SQIVND, per germline (reference sequence). This CDR3 region has 16 residues. The CDR3 coding sequence is TGTGCCAGTACTAATAAAACAGGGGGCAGGAGCACTGAAGCTTTCTTT. This gives the protein CASTNKTGGRSTEAFF.

This clone has only one observation. The genes are TRBV29-1 and TRBJ2-6; D is uncertain. CDR3 size: 15 residues. The V gene lost 6 bases and the J gene lost 3 bases, with 15 bases spanning the gap. Germline V gene sequence: CDR1 SQVTM, CDR2 ANQGSEA. CDR3 DNA sequence: TGCAGCGTCGCGTCGTTCCCGGGTGGGGCCAACGTCCTGACTTTC. It is translated as CSVASFPGGANVLTF.

This clone was picked up one time. This sequence joins TRBV11-2 and TRBJ2-2, with 11 positions matching TRBD1. From germline, CDR1 is SGHAT and CDR2 FQNNGV. Trimming at V came to 5 bases and at J to 2 bases, leaving 10 bases not matched to a gene. CDR3 size: 18 residues. The DNA of the CDR3 is TGTGCCAGCAGCCCCCATGGACAGGGGGCGCATAACACCGGGGAGCTGTTTTTT. It specifies CASSPHGQGAHNTGELFF. Filled out from reference TRBV11-2 and TRBJ2-2, the complete variable domain reads EAGVAQSPRYKIIEKRQSVAFWCNPISGHATLYWYQQILGQGPKLLIQFQNNGVVDDSQLPKDRFSAERLKGVDSTLKIQPAKLEDSAVYLCASSPHGQGAHNTGELFFGEGSRLTVL.

This clone was picked up one time. This chain uses TRBV30 with TRBJ1-5; TRBD1 might be the D (5 bases). The V and J ends lost 3 bases and 3 bases respectively, with 12 bases between them. CDR3 length: 14 amino acids. CDR1 and CDR2 from the germline V gene are GTSNPN and SVGIG (reference sequence). The CDR3 sequence is CAWRSQGFNQPQHF. The CDR3 nucleotides are TGTGCCTGGAGATCTCAGGGCTTCAATCAGCCCCAGCATTTT.

This clone was seen only once. The chain carries TRBV6-2 or TRBV6-3 and TRBJ2-1, with TRBD2 matching over 14 bases. This CDR3 has 18 amino acids. V dropped 2 bases and J dropped 12; count of bases not matched to a gene: 15. CDR1 and CDR2 (germline): MNHEY, SVGEGT. DNA for the CDR3: TGTGCCAGCAGTTACCGGTTATCAAGACTAGCGGGGGGGATAGTGCAGTTCTTC. As protein: CASSYRLSRLAGGIVQFF.

The chain has TRBV5-1 and TRBJ1-2, with TRBD1 matching over 7 bases. This CDR3 comprises 15 residues. J was trimmed by 2 bases and V by 0 bases; bases with no gene match: 4. Germline values: CDR1 SGHRS, CDR2 YFSETQ. As DNA, the CDR3 is TGCGCCAGCAGCTTGGGACGGACAGGCAACTATGGCTACACCTTC. This encodes CASSLGRTGNYGYTF.

The chain carries TRBV4-1 and TRBJ1-2, with TRBD1 identical over 8 bases. This CDR3 is 14 amino acids long. Germline V lookup: CDR1 MGHRA, CDR2 YSYEKL. The V and J ends lost 3 bases and 14 bases, in that order; junction bases with no gene match: 14. The CDR3 protein is CASSQPGGQAPLTF. DNA for the CDR3: TGCGCCAGCAGCCAGCCAGGGGGACAGGCACCTCTAACCTTC.

The rearrangement links TRBV6-1 to TRBJ2-7; 11 positions agree with TRBD2. Trimming took 0 bases from V and 6 from J; bases not matched to a gene: 1. CDR3 length: 14 amino acids. From germline, CDR1 is MNHNS and CDR2 SASEGT. This CDR3 reads CASSEALAGGEQYF. The CDR3 DNA reads TGTGCCAGCAGTGAAGCGCTAGCGGGAGGCGAGCAGTACTTC.

J is TRBJ2-7 and V is TRBV28, with 9 bases that match TRBD1. CDR1 and CDR2 from the germline V gene are MDHEN and SYDVKM. V shed 4 bases, J shed 3 bases, and the junction held 10 bases outside the gene matches. This CDR3 is 16 amino acids long. CDR3 nucleotides: TGTGCCAGCAGTTACCCCCTCCGGGACAGGGACTACGAGCAGTACTTC. It codes for CASSYPLRDRDYEQYF.

The rearrangement joins TRBV19 to TRBJ1-1; TRBD1 might be the D (6 bases). There are 17 residues in the CDR3. The germline V gene encodes CDR1 LNHDA and CDR2 SQIVND (reference sequence). Deletions cut 7 bases from V and 3 bases from J, with 24 bases between. This CDR3 reads CASTVTGGMGMDTEAFF. CDR3 DNA: TGTGCCAGTACTGTGACAGGCGGAATGGGAATGGACACTGAAGCTTTCTTT.

CDR3 nucleotide sequence: TGTGCCAGTAGTATAATTCTCAGGGGGAACACTGAAGCTTTCTTT. The encoded protein is CASSIILRGNTEAFF. The rearrangement links TRBV19 to TRBJ1-1; D is possibly TRBD1 (6 bases). The CDR3 loop spans 15 amino acids. Germline assignment: CDR1 LNHDA and CDR2 SQIVND (reference sequence). Trimming took 2 bases from V and 1 from J, leaving 11 bases between them.